Described below is a single T cell receptor beta chain sequence and its context. The antigen this receptor binds is unknown. No base-level quality is on record; no much larger clone is a single base apart. The CDR3 starts with the cysteine, ends with the phenylalanine, and has 15 residues. Here the CDR3 DNA is all that survives: 45 bases in frame from base 1. According to the germline V gene, CDR1 reads KGHSY and CDR2 reads FQNENV. The germline ends are 13 bases apart after V is trimmed by 6 bases and J by 0 bases. The record originates from a study of beta chain features in type 1 diabetes (dated by TCRdb to the late 2010s). Broadly, across the study: Mean age, gender distribution, total cell number and subset yield were not different between patients and healthy donors. The study compared the TCRB repertoires of sorted circulating CD4+ T cell subsets in recently diagnosed type 1 diabetes patients with those in matched healthy donors. Regulatory and stem cell-like memory subsets were obtained from only 8 patients and roughly eight healthy donors, while naive and central memory subsets were obtained from all 30 or so donors. A total of approximately 100,000,000 sorted cells were examined across all samples, and the number of cells per subset was strongly correlated with RNA yield.

What the research found in general, with its limitations: Shorter templates might be favored by PCR, yet because patient and control samples were amplified and corrected together, any such skew would affect both groups equally. Patients with type 1 diabetes made fewer insertions and deleted more nucleotides at VDJ recombination sites, implying thymic rearrangement abnormalities. Because cDNA was sequenced instead of genomic DNA, highly expressing activated cells could be over-represented, though the groups showed no difference in activation or CD3 levels. A moderate but significant shortening of TCRB CDR3 length was observed in type 1 diabetes patients in all four CD4+ subsets. The naive, central memory and regulatory TCRB repertoires appeared to resemble one another more closely among patients than among healthy donors. HLA sub-analyses involved small numbers of individuals, so any influence of HLA type on TCRB rearrangement remained unresolved.

The High Capacity cDNA Reverse Transcription Kit was used to reverse transcribe all of the isolated RNA, meaning that expressed TCRB transcripts were what got sequenced. Deep immunoSEQ sequencing was applied to naive, central memory and regulatory T cell samples, giving an average of about 3.8 million total reads per sample. After sorted cells were lysed in RLT buffer, RNA was extracted with DNase-treated RNeasy Micro or Mini kits, with the choice depending on cell number. Each cell subset was processed on its own to prevent cross-contamination, while patient and healthy donor samples were processed together. The immunoSEQ multiplex PCR was used to amplify TCRB sequences from cDNA, generating 87-bp fragments that spanned the CDR3 region. The amplicons were sequenced using the Illumina HiSeq platform. The study's own analysis went as follows. Synthetic template baselines were used to correct PCR bias computationally, reads within Hamming distance 2 were collapsed together, and singletons that could not be merged were discarded. Reads were aligned against IMGT to assign V, D and J genes, CDR3 length and insertions or deletions at six rearrangement sites. Within each subset, clonotype counts were normalized to the number of sorted cells before true diversity and Gini coefficients were calculated with the tcR R package. The overlap coefficient, calculated on TCRB nucleotide sequences, was used to measure repertoire sharing. What TCRdb holds here is the immuneACCESS table cut down to in-frame rearrangements. Part of the clones is not present; checked against another copy, under half of the missing clones reflect an unresolved V gene, and the others are unexplained. The DNA gave D and trimming, while V, J and clone size come from that table. The sample table holds 300,000 to 450,000 clones, of which around a tenth were seen once. Approximately 0.6% of the sample comes from the top ten.

Each donor gave one peripheral blood draw, around 100 mL on average, collected into heparinised tubes. Using a panel that included CD45RO, CCR7, CD25, CD127, CD95 and CD27, naive, central memory, regulatory and stem cell-like memory CD4+ T cells were sorted on a BD FACSAria II. A purity above 98% was achieved for all sorted populations. PBMCs were isolated right away by Lymphoprep density gradient centrifugation and were stained directly, without culture. To minimize batch effects, samples were stained and sorted in pairs, one healthy donor with one patient per experiment. Sequences were obtained from central memory CD4+ T cells from blood. The chain was built from TRBV16 and TRBJ2-3; the D gene is unclear. This clonotype was obtained from a man under 40 with type 1 diabetes. The CDR3 is CASSTLVESTDTQYF. The nucleotides are TGTGCCAGCAGTACTTTGGTTGAGAGCACAGATACGCAGTATTTT.